Each of the 17 T cell receptor beta chains below was sequenced from the same sample in a study of T cells in Graves' hyperthyroidism and ophthalmopathy. Researchers took RNA transcripts and amplified the TCR beta CDR3 regions from them. An initial round of RT-PCR targeting the TCR CDR3 relied on the HTBI primer set. TCRdb re-derived calls from the multiplex PCR reads in MiXCR, one entry per CDR3 protein. The repertoire holds some 400,000 distinct CDR3 sequences, with approximately 19% as singletons. Material: blood. The receptors were sampled from a woman under 30 with Graves' hyperthyroidism.

This clonotype has more than one count but fewer than ten. This could be a read error, since a much larger clone is one nucleotide away. This rearrangement joins TRBV12-3 or TRBV12-4 to TRBJ1-5; weak D call: TRBD1 (5 bases). With 4 bases removed from V and 6 bases from J, the gap between germline ends came to 13 bases. CDR3 length equals 14 residues. In DNA, the CDR3 is TGTGCCAGCAGTTCCGGACATGGGCGTCAGCCCCAGCATTTT. Translated, it gives CASSSGHGRQPQHF.

This clonotype was detected many times. V is TRBV9 and J is TRBJ2-5, with TRBD2 identical over 9 bases. The ends lost 4 bases at V and 5 bases at J; junction bases unmatched: 12. The V gene's germline CDR1 is SGDLS and CDR2 YYNGEE. The CDR3 loop spans 16 amino acids. This CDR3 is CASSPTPLAGYETQYF. In nucleotides, the CDR3 is TGTGCCAGCAGCCCCACCCCACTAGCGGGCTATGAGACCCAGTACTTC.

This clonotype has a count of ten or more. The chain links TRBV6-1 to TRBJ2-7; D is uncertain. This CDR3 has 15 amino acids. V gave up 3 bases and J gave up 3 bases, with 15 bases separating them. Germline V gene sequence: CDR1 MNHNS, CDR2 SASEGT. The CDR3 is CASSDLFFSNYEQYF. The CDR3 DNA reads TGTGCCAGCAGTGACCTTTTCTTCAGTAACTACGAGCAGTACTTC.

This clonotype has a count of ten or more. The chain links TRBV11-3 to TRBJ2-7, with 8 bases that match TRBD1. V lost 6 bases to trimming and J lost 3 bases; unmatched junction nucleotides: 4. This CDR3 is 13 amino acids long. Germline assignment: CDR1 SGHNT and CDR2 YENEEA. CDR3 residues: CASSRTGIYEQYF. CDR3 in DNA: TGTGCCAGCAGTCGGACAGGGATCTACGAGCAGTACTTC.

This clonotype was seen many times. The rearrangement joins TRBV30 to TRBJ2-1; D is perhaps TRBD1 (5 bases). CDR1 and CDR2 from the germline V gene are GTSNPN and SVGIG (reference sequence). Trimming stripped 4 bases from V and 6 bases from J, with 13 bases between. The CDR3 extends over 13 amino acids. CDR3: CAWNTPGINEQFF. The CDR3 DNA reads TGTGCCTGGAACACGCCAGGGATCAATGAGCAGTTCTTC.

Many counts were recorded for this clonotype. The rearrangement links TRBV19 to TRBJ2-2; TRBD1 might be the D (6 bases). V was clipped by 7 bases and J by 0 bases, with 9 bases between them. The CDR3 loop spans 14 amino acids. Germline CDR1 reads LNHDA; CDR2 reads SQIVND (reference sequence). The CDR3 here is CASMRQANTGELFF. The CDR3 region has the DNA TGTGCCAGTATGAGACAGGCGAACACCGGGGAGCTGTTTTTT.

This clonotype was seen many times. One base away lies a much larger clone, so this may be a sequencing read error. The rearrangement links TRBV6-2 or TRBV6-3 to TRBJ1-2, with TRBD1 matching 7 bases. The CDR3 spans 13 residues. With 1 base clipped from V and 7 bases from J, the junction kept 3 bases outside the gene matches. From germline, CDR1 is MNHEY and CDR2 SVGEGT. In DNA, the CDR3 is TGTGCCAGCAGTTACTTGGCAGGGGGTGGCTACACCTTC. Amino acids: CASSYLAGGGYTF.

This clonotype was picked up many times. V usage is TRBV2 and J usage is TRBJ1-2; 9 bases are shared with TRBD1. Per the germline V gene, CDR1 is SNHLY and CDR2 is FYNNEI. V shed 10 bases and J 4 bases; nucleotides not matched to a gene: 13. The CDR3 consists of 15 residues. The CDR3 bases are TGTGCCACTTTCCCCGACAGGGGGTGGCCCTATGGCTACACCTTC. Its protein product is CATFPDRGWPYGYTF.

About this clonotype: A read error is possible here, since a much larger clone lies one base away. This likely comes from a read error, as the CDR3 has no conserved phenylalanine or tryptophan at its end. The rearrangement joins TRBV12-3 or TRBV12-4 to TRBJ1-4; 10 nucleotides align to TRBD1. With 4 bases clipped from V and 7 bases from J, the junction kept 6 bases outside the gene matches. The CDR3 has 15 amino acids. As DNA, the CDR3 is TGTGCCAGCAGTTCGGGACAGGGGTTGAGTGAAAAACTGTTTTTA. It yields the protein CASSSGQGLSEKLFL.

The V gene is TRBV20-1, the J gene TRBJ1-5, with D perhaps TRBD1 (6 bases). V was clipped by 5 bases and J by 4 bases, with 21 bases between them. Germline loops: CDR1 DFQATT, CDR2 SNEGSKA (reference sequence). The CDR3 has 16 residues. This CDR3 reads CSAAPGGGAPNQPQHF. CDR3 nucleotide sequence: TGCAGTGCTGCCCCAGGCGGGGGGGCGCCGAATCAGCCCCAGCATTTT.

This clonotype was recorded a few times. The V and J genes are TRBV20-1 and TRBJ2-7, with TRBD2 identical over 9 bases. Per the germline V gene, CDR1 is DFQATT and CDR2 is SNEGSKA (reference sequence). The CDR3 has 13 residues. The J segment lost 3 bases and the V segment lost 3 bases, leaving 3 bases of the junction unmatched. CDR3 protein: CSARGGRDYEQYF. The CDR3 region has the DNA TGCAGTGCTAGGGGCGGGAGGGACTACGAGCAGTACTTC.

This clonotype was detected a few times. V and J are TRBV19 and TRBJ2-5; D remains unclear. The length of the CDR3 is 13 residues. Germline values: CDR1 LNHDA, CDR2 SQIVND (reference sequence). Deletions cut 3 bases from V and 5 bases from J, with 10 bases between. CDR3 nucleotide sequence: TGTGCCAGTAGTATCTGGGGTGATGAGACCCAGTACTTC. Translating gives CASSIWGDETQYF.

This clonotype was seen ten or more times. The chain combines TRBV6-5 with TRBJ1-5; D unresolved. Trimming took off 7 bases at V and 2 bases at J, with 12 bases between the two ends. The germline V gene encodes CDR1 MNHEY and CDR2 SVGAGI. The length of the CDR3 is 14 residues. The CDR3 sequence is CASIREGGNQPQHF. The CDR3 nucleotides are TGTGCCAGCATCCGGGAAGGAGGCAATCAGCCCCAGCATTTT.

This clonotype was counted between two and nine times. The chain is built from TRBV27 and TRBJ1-1; D is unclear. Germline values: CDR1 MNHEY, CDR2 SMNVEV (reference sequence). The CDR3 loop spans 14 amino acids. V lost 6 bases to trimming and J lost 5 bases, with 16 bases between them. As DNA, the CDR3 is TGTGCCAGCAGCCCCAAGGTAGGGAGGACTGAAGCTTTCTTT. Its translation is CASSPKVGRTEAFF.

The gene calls are TRBV6-1 and TRBJ2-6; D is uncertain. Per germline, CDR1 MNHNS and CDR2 SASEGT. V lost 3 bases to trimming and J lost 4 bases, with 10 bases between them. The CDR3 sequence is 15 residues long. The CDR3: CASSESQEGANVLTF. CDR3 bases: TGTGCCAGCAGTGAGAGCCAAGAGGGGGCCAACGTCCTGACTTTC.

This clonotype has at least ten counts. This rearrangement joins TRBV10-3 to TRBJ1-2; D perhaps matches TRBD1 (5 bases). Per germline, CDR1 ENHRY and CDR2 SYGVKD. There are 16 residues in the CDR3. Trimming removed 3 bases from V and 7 bases from J, with 21 bases in between. In DNA, the CDR3 is TGTGCCATCAGTGACGGGATATTGGGGGGAATGGGTGGCTACACCTTC. Its protein product is CAISDGILGGMGGYTF.

This clonotype occurred a few times. The chain is built from TRBV30 and TRBJ2-7, with no clear D. Trimming took off 5 bases at V and 3 bases at J, with 14 bases between the two ends. Germline assignment: CDR1 GTSNPN and CDR2 SVGIG (reference sequence). The CDR3 is 13 amino acids. The CDR3 nucleotides read TGTGCCTGGCGACACGTTGGGATCTACGAGCAGTACTTC. It yields the protein CAWRHVGIYEQYF.